This T cell receptor (beta chain) was identified during a study of blood T cell repertoires in COVID-19. Study background: There were acute and convalescent COVID-19 samples, and they came from the United States, Italy and Spain. T cells, B-cell-depleted T cells, or PBMCs supplied cDNA or gDNA.

Trimming took 0 bases from V and 4 from J; bases not matched to a gene: 5. CDR3 length equals 15 residues. Looked up from germline, CDR1 is SGDLS and CDR2 is YYNGEE. Per the original methods: Reference gene primer amplification gave nucleated cell count estimates. Measured with immunoSEQ multiplex PCR; TCRdb has only the in-frame clones, and not every one. V and J calls and clone size are those listed in that table; D and trimming were worked out from the DNA. The data hold 160,000 or so clones, with 90% observed a single time. This chain uses TRBV9 with TRBJ1-2; 8 nucleotides match TRBD1. The clonotype was recovered from a man in his fifties or sixties with active or convalescent COVID-19. Sequencing was carried out using peripheral blood. CDR3 nucleotide sequence: TGTGCCAGCAGCGTAGATGGGACAGGAATCTATGGCTACACCTTC. This codes for CASSVDGTGIYGYTF.